The source of this T cell receptor beta chain is a study of CD8 T cells in ankylosing spondylitis. Study-level points and caveats: Significant enrichment of disease-linked clones was reportedly seen in matched ankylosing spondylitis synovial fluid. What appeared characteristic of ankylosing spondylitis blood was a TCR beta motif of under 10 highly homologous variants. Clones that were linked to disease were CD8+ and were relatively rare in peripheral blood.

V gave up 6 bases and J gave up 5 bases; unmatched junction bases: 4. Germline V gene data show CDR1 as DFQATT and CDR2 as SNEGSKA (reference sequence). The CDR3 totals 13 residues. Library preparation for TCR beta used quantitative 5'-RACE with molecular barcodes. A single record per CDR3 protein comes from TCRdb applying MiXCR to the 5' RACE reads. The sample has roughly 130,000 distinct CDR3 sequences, approximately 15% seen once. Comment on this clonotype: What it recognizes is unknown.

Material for sequencing was blood, either unsorted or a sorted T cell fraction (not recorded which). The TCR originated in a female donor with ankylosing spondylitis or in good health (not recorded which). The V gene is TRBV20-1, the J gene TRBJ2-1; TRBD2 matches at 10 bases. The CDR3 sequence: CSAPGLADNEQFF. In DNA form, the CDR3 reads TGCAGTGCCCCTGGACTAGCGGACAATGAGCAGTTCTTC.